This entry lists 5 T cell receptor beta chains sequenced from one sample in a study of T cell responses to AZD1222 COVID-19 vaccine. Sequenced by immunoSEQ multiplex PCR; TCRdb stores in-frame clones only, minus some. The sample carries roughly 100,000 clones, approximately 90% recorded once. This sample comprised peripheral blood, obtained on day 0 of AZD1222 vaccination. The receptors stem from an adult in good health.

V gene TRBV12-3 or TRBV12-4 combines with J gene TRBJ2-5, with unresolved D. The CDR3 covers 13 residues. Trimming removed 5 bases at V and 4 bases at J, with 11 bases between. CDR3 loop: CASSPRPGETQYF. DNA of the CDR3: TGTGCCAGCAGTCCGCGGCCAGGAGAGACCCAGTACTTC.

The rearrangement uses TRBV5-6 and TRBJ1-5, with 7 bases that match TRBD1. There are 14 residues in the CDR3. Unmatched junction bases numbered 7, after V lost 4 bases and J lost 6 bases. CDR1 and CDR2 from the germline V gene are SGHDT and YYEEEE. The chain's CDR3 is CASSNGTAVQPQHF. The CDR3 nucleotides read TGTGCCAGCAGCAATGGGACAGCAGTTCAGCCCCAGCATTTT.

The chain joins TRBV2 to TRBJ2-1; D is unresolved. V lost 5 bases and J 7 bases, leaving 15 bases between the germline ends. The CDR3 is 14 residues long. Germline V lookup: CDR1 SNHLY, CDR2 FYNNEI. In nucleotides, the CDR3 is TGTGCCAGCAGTAGGGCCAGCTCTTGGAATGAGCAGTTCTTC. This translates into CASSRASSWNEQFF.

The chain has TRBV5-1 and TRBJ2-3, with D maybe TRBD1 (5 bases). CDR3 length equals 16 residues. CDR1 and CDR2 (germline): SGHRS, YFSETQ. V dropped 0 bases and J dropped 1 base, with 12 bases sitting between them. CDR3 sequence reads: CASSLERVGGTDTQYF. CDR3 coding DNA: TGCGCCAGCAGCTTGGAAAGGGTAGGGGGCACAGATACGCAGTATTTT.

J is TRBJ2-7 and V is TRBV27; TRBD1 is a possible D gene (7 bases). Trimming removed 3 bases from V and 5 bases from J, with 26 bases in between. The CDR3 loop spans 18 amino acids. Germline CDR1 is MNHEY and CDR2 is SMNVEV (reference sequence). The CDR3 loop is CASSFSEGVGRGVDEQYF. CDR3 coding DNA: TGTGCCAGCAGTTTTTCTGAGGGGGTTGGCAGGGGGGTGGACGAGCAGTACTTC.